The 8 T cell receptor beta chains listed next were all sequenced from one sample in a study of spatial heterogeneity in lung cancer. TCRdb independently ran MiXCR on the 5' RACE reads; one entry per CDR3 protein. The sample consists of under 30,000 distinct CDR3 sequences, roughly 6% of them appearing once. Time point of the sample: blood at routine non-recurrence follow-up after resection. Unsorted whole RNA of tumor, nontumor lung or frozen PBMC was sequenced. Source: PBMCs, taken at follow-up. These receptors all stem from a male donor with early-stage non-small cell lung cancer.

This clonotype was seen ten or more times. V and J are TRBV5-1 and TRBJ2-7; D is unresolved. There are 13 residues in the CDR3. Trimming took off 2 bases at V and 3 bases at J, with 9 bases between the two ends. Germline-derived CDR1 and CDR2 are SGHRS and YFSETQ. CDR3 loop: CASSLSISYEQYF. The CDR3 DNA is TGCGCCAGCAGCTTAAGCATAAGCTACGAGCAGTACTTC.

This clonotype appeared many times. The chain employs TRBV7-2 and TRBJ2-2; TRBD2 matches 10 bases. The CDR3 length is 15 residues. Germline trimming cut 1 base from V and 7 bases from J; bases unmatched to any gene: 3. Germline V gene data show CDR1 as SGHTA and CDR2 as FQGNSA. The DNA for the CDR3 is TGTGCCAGCAGCTTAGAACTAGCGGGATACGGGGAGCTGTTTTTT. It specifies CASSLELAGYGELFF.

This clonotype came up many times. Written as DNA, the CDR3 is TGTGCCAGCAGCTCGGGACTAGCGGCAGATACGCAGTATTTT. Translating gives CASSSGLAADTQYF. This chain joins TRBV6-5 and TRBJ2-3, with 11 nucleotides matching TRBD2. Germline CDR1 MNHEY, CDR2 SVGAGI. There are 14 residues in the CDR3. V dropped 6 bases and J dropped 4; count of bases not matched to a gene: 3.

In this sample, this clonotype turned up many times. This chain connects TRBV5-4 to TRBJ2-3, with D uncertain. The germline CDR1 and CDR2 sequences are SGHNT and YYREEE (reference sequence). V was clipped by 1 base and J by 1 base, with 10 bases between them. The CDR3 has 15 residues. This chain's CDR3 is CASSLSLRGTDTQYF. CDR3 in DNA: TGTGCCAGCAGCTTGTCCCTCCGAGGCACAGATACGCAGTATTTT.

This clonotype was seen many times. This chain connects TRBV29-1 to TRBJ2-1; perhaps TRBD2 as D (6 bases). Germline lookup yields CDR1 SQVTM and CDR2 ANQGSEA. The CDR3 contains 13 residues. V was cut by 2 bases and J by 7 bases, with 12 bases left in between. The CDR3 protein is CSVERGIGNEQFF. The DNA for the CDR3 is TGCAGCGTTGAACGGGGGATTGGGAATGAGCAGTTCTTC.

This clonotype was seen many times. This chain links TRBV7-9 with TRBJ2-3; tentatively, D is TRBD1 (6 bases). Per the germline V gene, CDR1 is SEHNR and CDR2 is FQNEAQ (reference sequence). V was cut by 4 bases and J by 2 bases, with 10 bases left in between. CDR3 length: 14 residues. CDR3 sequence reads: CASSWDIYTDTQYF. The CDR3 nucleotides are TGTGCCAGCAGCTGGGACATTTACACAGATACGCAGTATTTT. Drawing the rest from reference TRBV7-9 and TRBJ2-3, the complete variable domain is DTGVSQNPRHKITKRGQNVTFRCDPISEHNRLYWYRQTLGQGPEFLTYFQNEAQLEKSRLLSDRFSAERPKGSFSTLEIQRTEQGDSAMYLCASSWDIYTDTQYFGPGTRLTVL.

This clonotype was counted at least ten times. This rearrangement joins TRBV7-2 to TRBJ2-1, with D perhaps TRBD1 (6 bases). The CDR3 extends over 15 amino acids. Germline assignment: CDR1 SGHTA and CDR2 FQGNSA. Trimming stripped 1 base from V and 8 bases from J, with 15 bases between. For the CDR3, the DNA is TGTGCCAGCAGCTTAGTACAGGGACCCTTCGATGAGCAGTTCTTC. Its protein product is CASSLVQGPFDEQFF.

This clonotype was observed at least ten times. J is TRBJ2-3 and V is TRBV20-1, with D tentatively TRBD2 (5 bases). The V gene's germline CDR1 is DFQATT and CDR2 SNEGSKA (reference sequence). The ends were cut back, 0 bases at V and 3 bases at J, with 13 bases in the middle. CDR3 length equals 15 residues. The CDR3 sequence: CSARDPLVPTDTQYF. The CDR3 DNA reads TGCAGTGCTAGAGACCCACTAGTTCCAACAGATACGCAGTATTTT.